The 17 T cell receptor beta chains below were found in one sample sequenced in a study of early T cells in non-severe SARS-CoV-2 infection. Via MiXCR, TCRdb re-called the 5' RACE reads, giving one row per CDR3 protein. The table shows more than 65,000 distinct CDR3 sequences, with 9.5% to 15% occurring only once. Sequenced: whole blood. The source of these receptors is an adult who was a healthcare worker with PCR-confirmed SARS-CoV-2 infection or an uninfected control (not recorded which).

This clonotype was seen repeatedly, ten times or more. V and J are TRBV6-5 and TRBJ1-1, with D maybe TRBD1 (5 bases). CDR3 length equals 14 residues. V lost 2 bases and J 5 bases, leaving 12 bases between the germline ends. CDR1 and CDR2 from the germline V gene are MNHEY and SVGAGI. The CDR3 bases are TGTGCCAGCAGTTACGGGGCAGGGAGGACTGAAGCTTTCTTT. Translation: CASSYGAGRTEAFF.

The sample holds many counts of this clonotype. The rearrangement joins TRBV5-6 to TRBJ1-2; D might be TRBD1 (5 bases). V lost 2 bases and J lost 6, with 11 bases in between. This CDR3 spans 13 amino acids. The germline V gene has CDR1 SGHDT and CDR2 YYEEEE. CDR3 sequence reads: CASSFGPGNGYTF. CDR3 coding DNA: TGTGCCAGCAGCTTTGGTCCAGGGAATGGCTACACCTTC. Full variable domain (rest looked up from reference TRBV5-6 and TRBJ1-2): DAGVTQSPTHLIKTRGQQVTLRCSPKSGHDTVSWYQQALGQGPQFIFQYYEEEERQRGNFPDRFSGHQFPNYSSELNVNALLLGDSALYLCASSFGPGNGYTFGSGTRLTVV.

This clonotype was detected only a few times. The chain carries TRBV2 and TRBJ1-2, with 9 bases identical to TRBD1. Trimming took 6 bases from V and 4 from J; bases not matched to a gene: 9. The length of the CDR3 is 15 residues. Germline V gives CDR1 SNHLY, CDR2 FYNNEI. The CDR3 region is CASREQTGGIYGYTF. The CDR3 region has the DNA TGTGCCAGCAGGGAGCAGACAGGGGGAATCTATGGCTACACCTTC.

Many counts were recorded for this clonotype. V is TRBV5-5 and J is TRBJ2-1, with D perhaps being TRBD1 or TRBD2 (5 bases each). The CDR3 runs 17 residues. Germline-derived CDR1 and CDR2 are SGHKS and YYEKEE (reference sequence). Between the trimmed V and J ends, which lost 1 base and 1 base, there was a span of 15 bases. Here the CDR3 reads CASSLRTLGNSYNEQFF. CDR3 bases: TGTGCCAGCAGCTTGCGGACACTAGGTAATTCCTACAATGAGCAGTTCTTC.

This clonotype was found once. The J gene is TRBJ1-2, the V gene TRBV13, with no clear D. Germline V gives CDR1 PRHDT, CDR2 FYEKMQ (reference sequence). V lost 2 bases and J 5 bases, leaving 12 bases between the germline ends. This CDR3 spans 14 amino acids. CDR3 coding DNA: TGTGCCAGCAGCTTATCAAGGGAAATTTATGGCTACACCTTC. Translating gives CASSLSREIYGYTF.

V gene TRBV5-4 combines with J gene TRBJ1-4; D gene ambiguous. The length of the CDR3 is 13 residues. Germline lookup yields CDR1 SGHNT and CDR2 YYREEE (reference sequence). Trimming pared 4 bases from V and 7 bases from J, leaving 11 bases between. The CDR3 spells CASSDYLSEKLFF. The CDR3 region has the DNA TGTGCCAGCAGCGACTACCTAAGTGAAAAACTGTTTTTT. The whole variable domain, remainder taken from reference TRBV5-4 and TRBJ1-4, is ETGVTQSPTHLIKTRGQQVTLRCSSQSGHNTVSWYQQALGQGPQFIFQYYREEENGRGNFPPRFSGLQFPNYSSELNVNALELDDSALYLCASSDYLSEKLFFGSGTQLSVL.

A few counts support this clonotype. The chain joins TRBV7-6 to TRBJ1-5; D is unresolved. The CDR3 extends over 16 amino acids. With 1 base removed from V and 2 bases from J, the gap between germline ends came to 12 bases. The germline V gene has CDR1 SGHVS and CDR2 FNYEAQ. This CDR3 is CASSLVPGLGNQPQHF. The CDR3 DNA reads as TGTGCCAGCAGCTTAGTCCCGGGGTTAGGCAATCAGCCCCAGCATTTT.

The rearrangement joins TRBV27 to TRBJ1-1; tentative D call: TRBD1 (5 bases). The CDR3 sequence is 15 residues long. The V gene's germline CDR1 is MNHEY and CDR2 SMNVEV (reference sequence). The germline V and J ends were trimmed by 6 bases and 4 bases, with 18 bases remaining between them. The CDR3, as DNA: TGTGCCAGCAGCCCAGTCCAGGGTAGAGGCACTGAAGCTTTCTTT. Residues: CASSPVQGRGTEAFF.

This clonotype was seen many times. The V gene is TRBV28, the J gene TRBJ2-7, with TRBD1 as a possible D gene (6 bases). Germline V gene lookup returns CDR1 MDHEN and CDR2 SYDVKM. Trimming removed 2 bases from V and 3 bases from J, with 11 bases in between. The CDR3 covers 14 residues. Here the CDR3 DNA reads TGTGCCAGCAGTTTACTGAGACAGGACTACGAGCAGTACTTC. Protein: CASSLLRQDYEQYF.

This clonotype has at least ten counts. V and J are TRBV11-2 and TRBJ2-7, with D perhaps matching TRBD2 (7 bases). The V gene lost 5 bases and the J gene lost 5 bases, with 16 bases spanning the gap. This CDR3 region has 14 residues. In germline, CDR1 is SGHAT, CDR2 FQNNGV. This CDR3 is CASSPRGAYDEQYF. The CDR3 bases are TGTGCCAGCAGCCCCCGGGGGGCTTACGACGAGCAGTACTTC.

The table lists this clonotype with a few counts. The rearrangement uses TRBV19 and TRBJ2-6; 11 bases are a match to TRBD2. V shed 7 bases, J shed 1 base, and the junction held 6 bases outside the gene matches. The CDR3 runs 17 residues. The germline gives CDR1 LNHDA, CDR2 SQIVND (reference sequence). For the CDR3, the DNA is TGTGCCAGTATGGCTAGCGGGAGGCCTTCTGGGGCCAACGTCCTGACTTTC. Protein: CASMASGRPSGANVLTF. The full variable domain, rest sourced from reference TRBV19 and TRBJ2-6, is DGGITQSPKYLFRKEGQNVTLSCEQNLNHDAMYWYRQDPGQGLRLIYYSQIVNDFQKGDIAEGYSVSREKKESFPLTVTSAQKNPTAFYLCASMASGRPSGANVLTFGAGSRLTVL.

V is TRBV14 and J is TRBJ2-7; D call uncertain. Per the germline V gene, CDR1 is SGHDN and CDR2 is FVKESK. The CDR3 contains 13 residues. The V end was cut by 0 bases, the J end by 3 bases, with 6 bases between. In DNA form, the CDR3 reads TGTGCCAGCAGCCAAGATGGGGACTACGAGCAGTACTTC. Its translation: CASSQDGDYEQYF.

This clonotype was seen a handful of times. The chain has TRBV6-2 or TRBV6-3 and TRBJ1-4; no reliable D call. Per the germline V gene, CDR1 is MNHEY and CDR2 is SVGEGT. This CDR3 comprises 15 residues. Trimming removed 5 bases from V and 8 bases from J, with 18 bases in between. CDR3 residues: CASSKLDPRKEKLFF. The CDR3 coding sequence is TGTGCCAGCAGTAAACTGGACCCGAGGAAGGAAAAACTGTTTTTT.

The chain uses TRBV6-5 and TRBJ2-7; D gene unclear. V was pared by 2 bases and J by 7 bases, with 9 bases between. The V gene's germline CDR1 is MNHEY and CDR2 SVGAGI. The CDR3 length is 12 residues. The CDR3 protein is CASSYGSKEQYF. The CDR3 DNA sequence: TGTGCCAGCAGTTACGGGTCGAAAGAGCAGTACTTC.

This chain links TRBV4-3 with TRBJ1-4, with D maybe TRBD1 (5 bases). V dropped 0 bases and J dropped 4 bases, with 15 bases sitting between them. The CDR3 is 17 amino acids. CDR1 is LGHNA and CDR2 is YSLEER in the germline V gene. CDR3 sequence (DNA): TGCGCCAGCAGCCAAGAGCTCCCCAGGGCGAATAATGAAAAACTGTTTTTT. Amino acids: CASSQELPRANNEKLFF.

This clonotype came up a few times. The genes are TRBV7-6 and TRBJ2-7, with TRBD1 matching 10 bases. CDR1 SGHVS and CDR2 FNYEAQ come from the germline V gene. The CDR3 contains 14 residues. The V segment lost 3 bases and the J segment 9 bases; nucleotides outside the gene matches: 8. The CDR3 loop reads CASSLGTGVKRQYF. CDR3 DNA: TGTGCCAGCAGCTTGGGGACAGGGGTTAAAAGGCAGTACTTC.

The chain recombines TRBV4-2 with TRBJ2-1; D is uncertain. V lost 0 bases to trimming and J lost 7 bases, with 19 bases between them. Germline values: CDR1 LGHNA, CDR2 YNFKEQ. The CDR3 has 17 residues. DNA for the CDR3: TGTGCCAGCAGCCAAGATGGTCAACAGAGATTCCTAAATGAGCAGTTCTTC. This sequence encodes CASSQDGQQRFLNEQFF.